Listed below are T cell receptor beta chains from one sample, sequenced in a study of siplizumab effects on memory and regulatory T cells. Sequencing was performed with immunoSEQ multiplex PCR; in TCRdb, only in-frame clones are kept and a portion is missing. The table includes tens of thousands of clones, roughly 89% detected once. Sequencing used CD8+ T cells sorted from blood. Every receptor here comes from a human donor in good health. Both conserved end residues are part of each CDR3. Fields, in order: CDR3 DNA, CDR3 protein, V gene, J gene, clone size, D gene. A D gene is named only where the DNA matches it firmly. Clone size is stated in some rows and not others, as once, few, many or a class when expanded.

cdr3_nt: TGTGCCAGCAGGAAAGTTTGGGCCTTGAACACTGAAGCTTTCTTT
cdr3_aa: CASRKVWALNTEAFF
v_call: TRBV27
j_call: TRBJ1-1
clone_size: few
d_call: -

cdr3_nt: TGTGCCAGCTCCACGGGGGACAGTCTAAATCAGCCCCAGCATTTT
cdr3_aa: CASSTGDSLNQPQHF
v_call: TRBV19
j_call: TRBJ1-5
clone_size: -
d_call: TRBD1

cdr3_nt: TGTGCCAGCAGTTACGCCCAGGCAGCTAATGAGCAGTTCTTC
cdr3_aa: CASSYAQAANEQFF
v_call: TRBV6-5
j_call: TRBJ2-1
clone_size: -
d_call: -

cdr3_nt: TGTGCCAGCATGGGACTAGCGGGATCAGATACGCAGTATTTT
cdr3_aa: CASMGLAGSDTQYF
v_call: TRBV7-8
j_call: TRBJ2-3
clone_size: -
d_call: TRBD2

cdr3_nt: TGTGCCACCGTGTGGGGGACCACTGAAGCTTTCTTT
cdr3_aa: CATVWGTTEAFF
v_call: TRBV6-6
j_call: TRBJ1-1
clone_size: -
d_call: -

cdr3_nt: TGTGCCAGTAGCCCTGAGTCAGGGTTTGACACTGAAGCTTTCTTT
cdr3_aa: CASSPESGFDTEAFF
v_call: TRBV19
j_call: TRBJ1-1
clone_size: -
d_call: -

cdr3_nt: TGTGCCAGCAGTCTCTCTGGGGAGGGATACGAGCAGTACTTC
cdr3_aa: CASSLSGEGYEQYF
v_call: TRBV6-5
j_call: TRBJ2-7
clone_size: once
d_call: TRBD2

cdr3_nt: TGTGCCAGCAGCCCGACACTGATGAACACTGAAGCTTTCTTT
cdr3_aa: CASSPTLMNTEAFF
v_call: TRBV7-9
j_call: TRBJ1-1
clone_size: -
d_call: -

cdr3_nt: TGCGCCAGCAGCTTGGACCTGGGACTAGCGGGGGACGAGCAGTACTTC
cdr3_aa: CASSLDLGLAGDEQYF
v_call: TRBV5-1
j_call: TRBJ2-7
clone_size: -
d_call: TRBD2

cdr3_nt: TGTGCCACCAGCAGAGAATCGGCGGGAGGCTTCTACAATGAGCAGTTCTTC
cdr3_aa: CATSRESAGGFYNEQFF
v_call: TRBV15
j_call: TRBJ2-1
clone_size: -
d_call: TRBD2

cdr3_nt: TGTGCCAGCAGTTTAGGGGACTACTACAATGAGCAGTTCTTC
cdr3_aa: CASSLGDYYNEQFF
v_call: TRBV27
j_call: TRBJ2-1
clone_size: -
d_call: TRBD2

cdr3_nt: TGTGCCAGCAGCGGTATAACTAGCGGGGGGGCCGCAGATACGCAGTATTTT
cdr3_aa: CASSGITSGGAADTQYF
v_call: TRBV9
j_call: TRBJ2-3
clone_size: -
d_call: TRBD2

cdr3_nt: TGTGCCAGCAGCTTGGCCGGGACAGCCTACGAGCAGTACTTC
cdr3_aa: CASSLAGTAYEQYF
v_call: TRBV5-6
j_call: TRBJ2-7
clone_size: once
d_call: TRBD1

cdr3_nt: TGCGCCAGCAGCCCGACTACCCAAATCTCCTACGAGCAGTACTTC
cdr3_aa: CASSPTTQISYEQYF
v_call: TRBV5-1
j_call: TRBJ2-7
clone_size: -
d_call: -

cdr3_nt: TGTGCCAGCATGGGACTTTTGGATGAGCAGTTCTTC
cdr3_aa: CASMGLLDEQFF
v_call: TRBV27
j_call: TRBJ2-1
clone_size: once
d_call: -

cdr3_nt: TGTGCCACCAGCAGAGACAGGGGGCAGGACACTGAAGCTTTCTTT
cdr3_aa: CATSRDRGQDTEAFF
v_call: TRBV15
j_call: TRBJ1-1
clone_size: -
d_call: TRBD1

cdr3_nt: TGTGCCAGCAGCAGCCCGGGTAGGCCCTCCGTGAACACTGAAGCTTTCTTT
cdr3_aa: CASSSPGRPSVNTEAFF
v_call: TRBV21-1
j_call: TRBJ1-1
clone_size: -
d_call: -

cdr3_nt: TGTGCCAGTAGTCTAAGACCGGGACAGGGGGCGCCGGGGGCCAACGTCCTGACTTTC
cdr3_aa: CASSLRPGQGAPGANVLTF
v_call: TRBV19
j_call: TRBJ2-6
clone_size: -
d_call: TRBD1

cdr3_nt: TGTGCCAGCAGCGCTGGGACCACGAACACCGGGGAGCTGTTTTTT
cdr3_aa: CASSAGTTNTGELFF
v_call: TRBV9
j_call: TRBJ2-2
clone_size: -
d_call: -

cdr3_nt: TGTGCCAGCAGTCCCGGGACAGAACCCTACAATGAGCAGTTCTTC
cdr3_aa: CASSPGTEPYNEQFF
v_call: TRBV27
j_call: TRBJ2-1
clone_size: -
d_call: TRBD1

cdr3_nt: TGCGCCAGCAGCCCGGGACGGAGTAATGAAAAACTGTTTTTT
cdr3_aa: CASSPGRSNEKLFF
v_call: TRBV4-1
j_call: TRBJ1-4
clone_size: -
d_call: -

cdr3_nt: TGTGCCAGCAGCGTAGGAGCGGGAGGGCTGGATGAGCAGTTCTTC
cdr3_aa: CASSVGAGGLDEQFF
v_call: TRBV9
j_call: TRBJ2-1
clone_size: -
d_call: TRBD2

cdr3_nt: TGTGCCAGCAGCTCCGGTCTGGGGAAAAACATTCAGTACTTC
cdr3_aa: CASSSGLGKNIQYF
v_call: TRBV7-9
j_call: TRBJ2-4
clone_size: -
d_call: -

cdr3_nt: TGTGCCAGCAGCTTGGAGCAGGGGGCCGGTGTCAGATCACCCCTCCACTTT
cdr3_aa: CASSLEQGAGVRSPLHF
v_call: TRBV5-5
j_call: TRBJ1-6
clone_size: once
d_call: TRBD1

cdr3_nt: TGTGCCAGCACACCCAGGACAACAGCACGTATGAACGAGCAGTACTTC
cdr3_aa: CASTPRTTARMNEQYF
v_call: TRBV5-8
j_call: TRBJ2-7
clone_size: -
d_call: -

cdr3_nt: TGTGCCAGCAGAGAGTATCACCACGAGCAGTACTTC
cdr3_aa: CASREYHHEQYF
v_call: TRBV6-5
j_call: TRBJ2-7
clone_size: -
d_call: -

cdr3_nt: TGTGCCAGCAGCTCGCTGGACAGCCCTTCCTACGAGCAGTACTTC
cdr3_aa: CASSSLDSPSYEQYF
v_call: TRBV11-2
j_call: TRBJ2-7
clone_size: -
d_call: -

cdr3_nt: TGTGCCAGTAGTAGTGAACAGTACAATGAGCAGTTCTTC
cdr3_aa: CASSSEQYNEQFF
v_call: TRBV19
j_call: TRBJ2-1
clone_size: -
d_call: -

cdr3_nt: TGTGCCAGTGGACAGGGAGAGGGCTACACCTTC
cdr3_aa: CASGQGEGYTF
v_call: TRBV19
j_call: TRBJ1-2
clone_size: -
d_call: TRBD1

cdr3_nt: TGTGCCAGCAGCGTAGTAGGGGGGATCAGCGAGCAGTACTTC
cdr3_aa: CASSVVGGISEQYF
v_call: TRBV9
j_call: TRBJ2-7
clone_size: -
d_call: -

cdr3_nt: TGTGCCAGCAGCTCGGGGCCCAGAAACGCGCCCGGCTACACCTTC
cdr3_aa: CASSSGPRNAPGYTF
v_call: TRBV5-4
j_call: TRBJ1-2
clone_size: -
d_call: -

cdr3_nt: TGTGCCAGCAGTTGGGCGGGGGGCCAAGAGACCCAGTACTTC
cdr3_aa: CASSWAGGQETQYF
v_call: TRBV6-6
j_call: TRBJ2-5
clone_size: -
d_call: TRBD2

cdr3_nt: TGTGCCAGCAGTAAAACAGGGCCAGATGGCTACACCTTC
cdr3_aa: CASSKTGPDGYTF
v_call: TRBV6-5
j_call: TRBJ1-2
clone_size: -
d_call: -

cdr3_nt: TGTGCCAGCAAAGTGGGGACCTACGAGCAGTACTTC
cdr3_aa: CASKVGTYEQYF
v_call: TRBV2
j_call: TRBJ2-7
clone_size: -
d_call: -

cdr3_nt: TGTGCCAGTCCTGGTGACAGGGGGCGCGGGAATGGCTACACCTTC
cdr3_aa: CASPGDRGRGNGYTF
v_call: TRBV6-1
j_call: TRBJ1-2
clone_size: -
d_call: TRBD1

cdr3_nt: TGTGCCAGCAGTCCGGAGCCTTCACCCCTCCACTTT
cdr3_aa: CASSPEPSPLHF
v_call: TRBV6-5
j_call: TRBJ1-6
clone_size: -
d_call: -

cdr3_nt: TGTGCCAGCAGTTATAGCAGCGGTGGGCCAAACTATGGCTACACCTTC
cdr3_aa: CASSYSSGGPNYGYTF
v_call: TRBV6-5
j_call: TRBJ1-2
clone_size: -
d_call: -

cdr3_nt: TGTGCCAGCAGCCAAGATCATATTGTCACAGGGTCGGACGAGCAGTACTTC
cdr3_aa: CASSQDHIVTGSDEQYF
v_call: TRBV4-2
j_call: TRBJ2-7
clone_size: once
d_call: -

cdr3_nt: TGTGCCAGTAGTATTGGGGACAGGGGAGCCTCTGGGGCCAACGTCCTGACTTTC
cdr3_aa: CASSIGDRGASGANVLTF
v_call: TRBV19
j_call: TRBJ2-6
clone_size: -
d_call: TRBD1

cdr3_nt: TGTGCCAGCAGCTTCTCGACAGGGGGCTTCGGGGAGCTGTTTTTT
cdr3_aa: CASSFSTGGFGELFF
v_call: TRBV7-9
j_call: TRBJ2-2
clone_size: -
d_call: TRBD1

cdr3_nt: TGTGCCAGTGCCGCACTAGGAAACGAGCAGTACTTC
cdr3_aa: CASAALGNEQYF
v_call: TRBV19
j_call: TRBJ2-7
clone_size: -
d_call: -

cdr3_nt: TGTGCCGGCTCACACCCCGTGGGGACTAGCGGAAAACAAGAGACCCAGTACTTC
cdr3_aa: CAGSHPVGTSGKQETQYF
v_call: TRBV7-9
j_call: TRBJ2-5
clone_size: -
d_call: TRBD2

cdr3_nt: TGCGCCAGCAGTCCCGGACCAAGGGAGTCGAGCTCCTACGAGCAGTACTTC
cdr3_aa: CASSPGPRESSSYEQYF
v_call: TRBV5-1
j_call: TRBJ2-7
clone_size: -
d_call: -

cdr3_nt: TGTGCCAGCAGTTACGCGGGAGGGACTTTACAAGAGACCCAGTACTTC
cdr3_aa: CASSYAGGTLQETQYF
v_call: TRBV6-6
j_call: TRBJ2-5
clone_size: -
d_call: TRBD2

cdr3_nt: TGCAGCGTTGAATCCCTAGCGGGGGGGCAGTGGACGCAGTATTTT
cdr3_aa: CSVESLAGGQWTQYF
v_call: TRBV29-1
j_call: TRBJ2-3
clone_size: -
d_call: TRBD2

cdr3_nt: TGCGCCAGCAGCGATAGAATAAAGACCACTGAAGCTTTCTTT
cdr3_aa: CASSDRIKTTEAFF
v_call: TRBV4-1
j_call: TRBJ1-1
clone_size: -
d_call: -

cdr3_nt: TGTGCCAGCAGCAACAGCCCAGGACTCGGAACCACAGATACGCAGTATTTT
cdr3_aa: CASSNSPGLGTTDTQYF
v_call: TRBV9
j_call: TRBJ2-3
clone_size: once
d_call: -

cdr3_nt: TGTGCCAGTAACGTGGGACTCATCTACAATGAGCAGTTCTTC
cdr3_aa: CASNVGLIYNEQFF
v_call: TRBV19
j_call: TRBJ2-1
clone_size: -
d_call: -

cdr3_nt: TGTGCCAGTAAAACAGGGCTAGGCACTGAAGCTTTCTTT
cdr3_aa: CASKTGLGTEAFF
v_call: TRBV19
j_call: TRBJ1-1
clone_size: -
d_call: -

cdr3_nt: TGTGCCAGCAGCGGACAGGGGACGAACACTGAAGCTTTCTTT
cdr3_aa: CASSGQGTNTEAFF
v_call: TRBV5-4
j_call: TRBJ1-1
clone_size: -
d_call: TRBD1

cdr3_nt: TGTGCCAGCAGCTTACAGGGATCCAACTATGGCTACACCTTC
cdr3_aa: CASSLQGSNYGYTF
v_call: TRBV13
j_call: TRBJ1-2
clone_size: -
d_call: -